Listed below are T cell receptor beta chains from one sample, sequenced in a study of blood T cells in healthy people across ages. TCRdb independently ran MiXCR on the 5' RACE reads; one entry per CDR3 protein. The sample lists about a million distinct CDR3 sequences, 30% to 40% occurring once. Material for sequencing was blood. The receptors shown here come from a man aged 18-30 years in good health. CDR3s include the opening cysteine and the closing phenylalanine or tryptophan. The order of the fields is V gene, D gene, clone size, CDR3 length, J gene, CDR3 DNA, CDR3 protein. A D gene is named only where the DNA matches it firmly. Clone size, where shown, is once, few, many, or a class for clones that have expanded.

V gene: TRBV5-1; D gene: NA; clone size: NA; CDR3 length: 17; J gene: TRBJ1-1; CDR3 DNA: TGCGCCAGCAGCTTAGATGGGTTGACCTTATCGAACACTGAAGCTTTCTTT; CDR3 protein: CASSLDGLTLSNTEAFF
V gene: TRBV27; D gene: NA; clone size: NA; CDR3 length: 14; J gene: TRBJ1-1; CDR3 DNA: TGTGCCAGCCGCCATGGGGAACTGGACACTGAAGCTTTCTTT; CDR3 protein: CASRHGELDTEAFF
V gene: TRBV27; D gene: TRBD1; clone size: many; CDR3 length: 14; J gene: TRBJ2-1; CDR3 DNA: TGTGCCAGCAGTTTTGGGACAGGGACAAATGAGCAGTTCTTC; CDR3 protein: CASSFGTGTNEQFF
V gene: TRBV7-2; D gene: NA; clone size: NA; CDR3 length: 14; J gene: TRBJ1-1; CDR3 DNA: TGTGCCAGCAGCATAGTGGGGGTGGTAGCTGAAGCTTTCTTT; CDR3 protein: CASSIVGVVAEAFF
V gene: TRBV24-1; D gene: TRBD1; clone size: few; CDR3 length: 16; J gene: TRBJ1-5; CDR3 DNA: TGTGCCACCAGTGATTCAAGACAGGGTCTCAATCAGCCCCAGCATTTT; CDR3 protein: CATSDSRQGLNQPQHF
V gene: TRBV7-3; D gene: NA; clone size: many; CDR3 length: 13; J gene: TRBJ2-5; CDR3 DNA: TGTGCCAGCAGCTCAACAGGCTACGCGACCCAGTACTTC; CDR3 protein: CASSSTGYATQYF
V gene: TRBV5-1; D gene: NA; clone size: many; CDR3 length: 15; J gene: TRBJ1-2; CDR3 DNA: TGTGCCAGCAGCTTAGGAGGGGGAACTAACTATGGCTACACCTTC; CDR3 protein: CASSLGGGTNYGYTF
V gene: TRBV18; D gene: NA; clone size: NA; CDR3 length: 13; J gene: TRBJ1-2; CDR3 DNA: TGTGCCTGCTCACTACAGGGAATTCATGGCTACACCTTC; CDR3 protein: CACSLQGIHGYTF
V gene: TRBV9; D gene: NA; clone size: NA; CDR3 length: 16; J gene: TRBJ2-1; CDR3 DNA: TGTGCCAGCAGCGAGGGTTCGGGTCACCTTTCCAATGAGCAGTTCTTC; CDR3 protein: CASSEGSGHLSNEQFF
V gene: TRBV20-1; D gene: NA; clone size: once; CDR3 length: 12; J gene: TRBJ2-5; CDR3 DNA: TGCAGTGCTAGGGGCCCGAACAATGAGCAGTACTTC; CDR3 protein: CSARGPNNEQYF
V gene: TRBV6-1; D gene: NA; clone size: once; CDR3 length: 15; J gene: TRBJ2-3; CDR3 DNA: TGTGCCAGCAGTGAAACGGGGCATCACACAGATACGCAGTATTTT; CDR3 protein: CASSETGHHTDTQYF
V gene: TRBV10-3; D gene: NA; clone size: once; CDR3 length: 13; J gene: TRBJ1-5; CDR3 DNA: TGTGCCATCAGTGCATCTAGGGATCAGCCCCAGCATTTT; CDR3 protein: CAISASRDQPQHF
V gene: TRBV4-1; D gene: NA; clone size: few; CDR3 length: 16; J gene: TRBJ1-5; CDR3 DNA: TGCGCCAGCAGCCACGCGACAGGAACGGGCGATCAGCCCCAGCATTTT; CDR3 protein: CASSHATGTGDQPQHF
V gene: TRBV4-2; D gene: NA; clone size: NA; CDR3 length: 16; J gene: TRBJ2-1; CDR3 DNA: TGTGCCGGCAGCCAATCCGGCGGAAGTAGTTACAATGAGCAGTTCTTC; CDR3 protein: CAGSQSGGSSYNEQFF
V gene: TRBV7-9; D gene: NA; clone size: NA; CDR3 length: 16; J gene: TRBJ1-2; CDR3 DNA: TGTGCCAGCAGCTTAGGGCAGGGAACCGCTAACTATGGCTACACCTTC; CDR3 protein: CASSLGQGTANYGYTF
V gene: TRBV4-3; D gene: TRBD1; clone size: NA; CDR3 length: 16; J gene: TRBJ2-5; CDR3 DNA: TGCGCCAGCAGCCAAGGATTACAGGGGGCTCGAGAGACCCAGTACTTC; CDR3 protein: CASSQGLQGARETQYF
V gene: TRBV5-1; D gene: NA; clone size: few; CDR3 length: 15; J gene: TRBJ2-5; CDR3 DNA: TGCGCCAGCAGCTTCCGGGCAGGGTCAAAAGAGACCCAGTACTTC; CDR3 protein: CASSFRAGSKETQYF
V gene: TRBV11-2; D gene: TRBD1; clone size: few; CDR3 length: 14; J gene: TRBJ2-1; CDR3 DNA: TGTGCCAGCAGCTCACAGACAGGGAGTGGTGAGCAGTTCTTC; CDR3 protein: CASSSQTGSGEQFF
V gene: TRBV20-1; D gene: NA; clone size: NA; CDR3 length: 14; J gene: TRBJ2-2; CDR3 DNA: TGCAGTGCCAGGAGGGGAGAGAACACCGGGGAGCTGTTTTTT; CDR3 protein: CSARRGENTGELFF
V gene: TRBV10-2; D gene: NA; clone size: few; CDR3 length: 16; J gene: TRBJ2-2; CDR3 DNA: TGCGCCAGCAGTGACCCTAGGGGCAGAAACACCGGGGAGCTGTTTTTT; CDR3 protein: CASSDPRGRNTGELFF
V gene: TRBV6-6; D gene: NA; clone size: few; CDR3 length: 11; J gene: TRBJ1-2; CDR3 DNA: TGTGCCAGCCGAAGCGTCTATGGCTACACCTTC; CDR3 protein: CASRSVYGYTF
V gene: TRBV9; D gene: NA; clone size: NA; CDR3 length: 15; J gene: TRBJ2-5; CDR3 DNA: TGTGCCAGCAGCGAAAATACAGGGATGGGAGAGACCCAGTACTTC; CDR3 protein: CASSENTGMGETQYF
V gene: TRBV2; D gene: NA; clone size: NA; CDR3 length: 14; J gene: TRBJ2-5; CDR3 DNA: TGTGCCAGCAACCCCAGGGGACTTCAAGAGACCCAGTACTTC; CDR3 protein: CASNPRGLQETQYF
V gene: TRBV9; D gene: NA; clone size: many; CDR3 length: 12; J gene: TRBJ2-1; CDR3 DNA: TGTGCCAGCAGCGTAGACCAAGGAGAGCAGTTCTTC; CDR3 protein: CASSVDQGEQFF
V gene: TRBV4-2; D gene: TRBD1; clone size: NA; CDR3 length: 15; J gene: TRBJ2-2; CDR3 DNA: TGTGCCAGCAGCCAAGGGTTACAGGGGGCCGGGGAGCTGTTTTTT; CDR3 protein: CASSQGLQGAGELFF
V gene: TRBV7-2; D gene: NA; clone size: NA; CDR3 length: 14; J gene: TRBJ2-5; CDR3 DNA: TGTGCCAGCAGCTTAGTCGGTCGGAAAGAGACCCAGTACTTC; CDR3 protein: CASSLVGRKETQYF
V gene: TRBV6-7; D gene: TRBD1; clone size: NA; CDR3 length: 21; J gene: TRBJ2-3; CDR3 DNA: TGTGCCAGCAGTTACCCTTTCCGATCGGGACAGCGAACCTCCCTCACAGATACGCAGTATTTT; CDR3 protein: CASSYPFRSGQRTSLTDTQYF
V gene: TRBV10-3; D gene: TRBD2; clone size: NA; CDR3 length: 14; J gene: TRBJ2-7; CDR3 DNA: TGTGCCATCAGTGAGTCTTACGGGGGGTACGAGCAGTACTTC; CDR3 protein: CAISESYGGYEQYF
V gene: TRBV7-9; D gene: NA; clone size: NA; CDR3 length: 12; J gene: TRBJ1-5; CDR3 DNA: TGTGCCAGCAGCTCAGGGACCGGGGTCCAGCATTTT; CDR3 protein: CASSSGTGVQHF
V gene: TRBV11-2; D gene: NA; clone size: few; CDR3 length: 16; J gene: TRBJ2-3; CDR3 DNA: TGTGCCAGCACCACCTGGCTGGGGGCACCCACAGATACGCAGTATTTT; CDR3 protein: CASTTWLGAPTDTQYF
V gene: TRBV20-1; D gene: NA; clone size: NA; CDR3 length: 15; J gene: TRBJ2-1; CDR3 DNA: TGCGGTGCTAGATCACGACAACCCATACACGATGAGCAGTTCTTC; CDR3 protein: CGARSRQPIHDEQFF
V gene: TRBV7-9; D gene: NA; clone size: few; CDR3 length: 15; J gene: TRBJ2-5; CDR3 DNA: TGTGCCAGCAGCTTAGTAACAGTAACCAGGGAGACCCAGTACTTC; CDR3 protein: CASSLVTVTRETQYF
V gene: TRBV4-2; D gene: TRBD2; clone size: few; CDR3 length: 15; J gene: TRBJ2-3; CDR3 DNA: TGTGCCAGCAGCACACAGCGGGGGGTCACAGATACGCAGTATTTT; CDR3 protein: CASSTQRGVTDTQYF
V gene: TRBV28; D gene: TRBD2; clone size: NA; CDR3 length: 20; J gene: TRBJ2-1; CDR3 DNA: TGTGCCAGCAGTATTCTCCCCCGGACTAGCGGGGGACGCTCCTACAATGAGCAGTTCTTC; CDR3 protein: CASSILPRTSGGRSYNEQFF